Listed here is a single TCR beta chain. Its matching antigen is unknown. The protocol was immunoSEQ multiplex PCR, while the TCRdb copy is restricted to in-frame clones and leaves out a portion. The sample yields approximately 150,000 clones, around 90% seen once. This record comes from a study of T cell responses to AZD1222 COVID-19 vaccine. Whole-study results and caveats: Repertoires were collected only later (after the peak T cell response had occurred). Possibly, clonal diversity was underestimated; donors were largely white British and included more females. Baseline seropositivity characterized only six or seven AZD1222 recipients. Spike-spanning, vaccine-associated CD4 TCRs were dominant at 160-218 and 743-854.

From germline, CDR1 is SGHRS and CDR2 YFSETQ. The CDR3 is 15 amino acids. Trimming shortened V by 4 bases and J by 6 bases, and 16 bases separated the two germline ends. This clonotype was obtained from an adult in good health. The chain combines TRBV5-1 with TRBJ1-4; D is possibly TRBD1 (5 bases). The sample here was peripheral blood, taken on day 0 of AZD1222 vaccination. CDR3 in amino acids: CASSRGAFSYEKLFF. The CDR3 region has the DNA TGCGCCAGCAGCCGAGGGGCTTTTTCTTATGAAAAACTGTTTTTT.